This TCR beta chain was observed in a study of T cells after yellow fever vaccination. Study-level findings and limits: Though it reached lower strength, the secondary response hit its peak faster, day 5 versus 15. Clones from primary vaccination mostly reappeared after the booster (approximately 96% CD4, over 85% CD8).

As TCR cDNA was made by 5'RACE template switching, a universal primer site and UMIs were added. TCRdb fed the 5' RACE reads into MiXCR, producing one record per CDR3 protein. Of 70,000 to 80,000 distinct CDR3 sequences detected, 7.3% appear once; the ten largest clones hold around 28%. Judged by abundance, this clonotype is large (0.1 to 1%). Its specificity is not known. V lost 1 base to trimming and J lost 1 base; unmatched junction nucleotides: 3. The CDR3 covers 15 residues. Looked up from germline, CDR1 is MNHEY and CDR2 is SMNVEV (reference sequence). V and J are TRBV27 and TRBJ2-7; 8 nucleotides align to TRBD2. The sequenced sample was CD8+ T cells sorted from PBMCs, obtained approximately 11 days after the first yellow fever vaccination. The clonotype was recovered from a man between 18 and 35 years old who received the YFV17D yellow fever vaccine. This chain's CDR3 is CASSLLAGSSYEQYF. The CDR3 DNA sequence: TGTGCCAGCAGTTTATTAGCGGGGTCTTCCTACGAGCAGTACTTC.